A selection of T cell receptor beta chains follows, all from one sample in a study of beta chain features in type 1 diabetes. Only in-frame clones appear in the TCRdb table, and some are missing; sequencing was by immunoSEQ multiplex PCR. The sample carries approximately 200,000 clones, over 8.5% recorded once. Sequenced input: naive CD4+ T cells from blood. These receptors were obtained from a woman under 30 in good health. Both conserved end residues are part of each CDR3. The D gene is left open where the match is weak. Clone size is shown for a subset of rows, as once, few, many or a class of expanded clone.

j_call	d_call	v_call	clone_size	cdr3_aa	cdr3_nt
TRBJ1-4	NA	TRBV6-5	NA	CASSYTGGEKLFF	TGTGCCAGCAGTTACACCGGCGGGGAAAAACTGTTTTTT
TRBJ2-7	TRBD2	TRBV5-4	few	CASRRAGTTYEQYF	TGTGCCAGCAGGCGAGCGGGGACGACCTACGAGCAGTACTTC
TRBJ1-5	NA	TRBV7-2	few	CASSRDGQRYQPQHF	TGTGCCAGCAGCCGGGATGGACAGAGGTATCAGCCCCAGCATTTT
TRBJ2-5	NA	TRBV7-9	few	CASSLEGAGRETQYF	TGTGCCAGCAGCTTAGAAGGGGCAGGGCGGGAGACCCAGTACTTC
TRBJ2-6	NA	TRBV5-1	NA	CASSLSGLGANVLTF	TGCGCCAGCAGCTTGTCAGGGCTCGGGGCCAACGTCCTGACTTTC
TRBJ2-4	NA	TRBV5-1	NA	CASSLAGNIQYF	TGCGCCAGCAGCTTGGCCGGAAACATTCAGTACTTC
TRBJ2-5	NA	TRBV9	NA	CASSQGGQETQYF	TGTGCCAGCAGCCAGGGGGGCCAAGAGACCCAGTACTTC
TRBJ1-2	TRBD1	TRBV5-1	NA	CASSLDEGAGGYTF	TGCGCCAGCAGCTTGGACGAGGGGGCGGGTGGCTACACCTTC
TRBJ2-6	NA	TRBV18	many	CASSPTVPRANVLTF	TGTGCCAGCTCACCAACAGTTCCCAGGGCCAACGTCCTGACTTTC
TRBJ2-3	NA	TRBV27	NA	CASSFDRRQRGSTDTQYF	TGTGCCAGCAGTTTTGACCGCAGACAGCGAGGAAGCACAGATACGCAGTATTTT
TRBJ2-7	TRBD2	TRBV27	few	CASSSGLPGLGYEQYF	TGTGCCAGCAGTTCCGGCTTACCGGGACTAGGCTACGAGCAGTACTTC
TRBJ2-5	TRBD2	TRBV2	few	CASQAGGLETQYF	TGTGCCAGCCAGGCGGGGGGGTTGGAGACCCAGTACTTC
TRBJ2-7	NA	TRBV28	NA	CASSLEQGLLDEQYF	TGTGCCAGCAGTTTAGAGCAGGGCCTTTTGGACGAGCAGTACTTC
TRBJ2-2	TRBD2	TRBV5-4	NA	CASKPGLGGGELFF	TGTGCCAGCAAACCGGGACTAGGTGGCGGGGAGCTGTTTTTT
TRBJ2-2	TRBD1	TRBV30	NA	CAALPGQGVNGELFF	TGTGCCGCCTTACCGGGACAGGGTGTCAACGGGGAGCTGTTTTTT
TRBJ2-7	TRBD1	TRBV6-1	NA	CASSDPSGQGSYEQYF	TGTGCCAGCAGTGATCCTTCAGGACAGGGGTCCTACGAGCAGTACTTC
TRBJ2-1	NA	TRBV15	NA	CATQRGGGGPGRGTYNEQFF	TGTGCCACCCAACGCGGGGGCGGGGGCCCGGGACGAGGGACTTACAATGAGCAGTTCTTC
TRBJ2-1	TRBD2	TRBV5-6	NA	CASSPRVAGPYNEQFF	TGTGCCAGCAGCCCTCGAGTAGCGGGACCCTACAATGAGCAGTTCTTC
TRBJ2-7	TRBD2	TRBV19	few	CASSTTSGSSYEQYF	TGTGCCAGTAGTACGACTAGCGGGAGCTCCTACGAGCAGTACTTC
TRBJ1-2	NA	TRBV30	NA	CAWGLQHGYTF	TGTGCCTGGGGTTTACAGCATGGCTACACCTTC
TRBJ1-2	TRBD1	TRBV30	NA	CAWNRDSDYGYTF	TGTGCCTGGAACCGGGACAGCGACTATGGCTACACCTTC
TRBJ2-5	TRBD2	TRBV18	few	CASSPLGLAGTLQETQYF	TGTGCCAGCTCACCACTGGGACTAGCGGGGACCTTACAAGAGACCCAGTACTTC
TRBJ2-4	NA	TRBV25-1	few	CASMGSAYPLAKNIQYF	TGTGCCAGCATGGGTTCAGCGTACCCTCTAGCCAAAAACATTCAGTACTTC
TRBJ2-7	TRBD1	TRBV30	NA	CAWISPGTVAYEQYF	TGTGCCTGGATATCTCCCGGGACAGTAGCCTACGAGCAGTACTTC
TRBJ1-3	NA	TRBV6-5	few	CASSYNPGSNTIYF	TGTGCCAGCAGTTATAATCCGGGATCGAACACCATATATTTT
TRBJ2-7	TRBD2	TRBV5-4	NA	CASAAGLAAFRGEQYF	TGTGCCAGCGCTGCCGGACTAGCGGCCTTTCGGGGGGAGCAGTACTTC
TRBJ2-3	TRBD2	TRBV19	NA	CASSGAGSGSTDTQYF	TGTGCCAGTAGTGGAGCAGGAAGCGGGAGTACAGATACGCAGTATTTT
TRBJ1-6	TRBD1	TRBV14	NA	CASSQRQGAYNSPLHF	TGTGCCAGCAGCCAAAGACAGGGGGCCTATAATTCACCCCTCCACTTT
TRBJ2-7	TRBD2	TRBV14	few	CASSLRLAGAYEQYF	TGTGCCAGCAGCCTGCGACTAGCGGGAGCTTACGAGCAGTACTTC
TRBJ2-7	TRBD2	TRBV30	few	CAWTLTSNEQYF	TGTGCCTGGACCCTGACTAGCAACGAGCAGTACTTC
TRBJ2-5	TRBD2	TRBV6-1	few	CASRGTSATGAQYF	TGTGCCAGCAGGGGGACTAGCGCCACCGGGGCCCAGTACTTC